These T cell receptor beta chains were read from a single sample in a study of T cells in localized non-small cell lung cancer. Measured with immunoSEQ multiplex PCR; TCRdb has only the in-frame clones, and not every one. This sample has about 41,000 clones; around 86% occur once, and the top ten carry less than 9%. The sample consisted of peripheral blood, taken before any cancer treatment. Receptors were obtained from a woman aged 18 to 55 with stage III lung adenocarcinoma. Both conserved end residues are part of each CDR3. D genes are given only for firm matches. Rows give clone size only sometimes, using once, few, many, or a class for an expanded clone.

d_call: TRBD2
v_call: TRBV9
cdr3_length: 15
clone_size: NA
j_call: TRBJ2-4
cdr3_aa: CASSLSAGVENIQYF
cdr3_nt: TGTGCCAGCAGCCTTTCGGCGGGGGTTGAAAACATTCAGTACTTC

d_call: NA
v_call: TRBV9
cdr3_length: 12
clone_size: NA
j_call: TRBJ1-2
cdr3_aa: CASSPGIYGYTF
cdr3_nt: TGTGCCAGCAGCCCAGGGATCTATGGCTACACCTTC

d_call: NA
v_call: TRBV7-2
cdr3_length: 15
clone_size: NA
j_call: TRBJ1-2
cdr3_aa: CASSVQTGANYGYTF
cdr3_nt: TGTGCCAGCAGCGTACAAACAGGAGCTAACTATGGCTACACCTTC

d_call: NA
v_call: TRBV5-5
cdr3_length: 14
clone_size: few
j_call: TRBJ1-6
cdr3_aa: CASSPQGKNSPLHF
cdr3_nt: TGTGCCAGCAGCCCACAGGGAAAAAATTCACCCCTCCACTTT

d_call: TRBD1
v_call: TRBV19
cdr3_length: 15
clone_size: once
j_call: TRBJ1-1
cdr3_aa: CASSMGTGGAGEAFF
cdr3_nt: TGTGCCAGTAGTATGGGTACAGGGGGGGCCGGTGAAGCTTTCTTT

d_call: TRBD2
v_call: TRBV7-3
cdr3_length: 15
clone_size: NA
j_call: TRBJ2-5
cdr3_aa: CASSDGTSGVETQYF
cdr3_nt: TGTGCCAGCAGCGACGGGACTAGCGGGGTGGAGACCCAGTACTTC

d_call: NA
v_call: TRBV5-4
cdr3_length: 16
clone_size: NA
j_call: TRBJ2-4
cdr3_aa: CASSLEGKIAKNIQYF
cdr3_nt: TGTGCCAGCAGCTTGGAAGGGAAAATAGCCAAAAACATTCAGTACTTC

d_call: NA
v_call: TRBV14
cdr3_length: 16
clone_size: once
j_call: TRBJ2-7
cdr3_aa: CASSRGGGSGRHEQYF
cdr3_nt: TGTGCCAGCAGCCGAGGAGGGGGATCAGGAAGGCACGAGCAGTACTTC

d_call: TRBD2
v_call: TRBV9
cdr3_length: 14
clone_size: NA
j_call: TRBJ2-3
cdr3_aa: CASSSGGKSDTQYF
cdr3_nt: TGTGCCAGCTCTAGCGGGGGAAAATCAGATACGCAGTATTTT

d_call: NA
v_call: TRBV7-2
cdr3_length: 15
clone_size: NA
j_call: TRBJ2-7
cdr3_aa: CASSLDGLDSYEQYF
cdr3_nt: TGTGCCAGCAGCTTAGATGGCCTAGACTCCTACGAGCAGTACTTC

d_call: NA
v_call: TRBV7-6
cdr3_length: 15
clone_size: NA
j_call: TRBJ1-1
cdr3_aa: CASSPSVELNTEAFF
cdr3_nt: TGTGCCAGCAGCCCCTCTGTAGAGTTGAACACTGAAGCTTTCTTT

d_call: NA
v_call: TRBV9
cdr3_length: 15
clone_size: NA
j_call: TRBJ2-4
cdr3_aa: CASSVGSEGVGIQYF
cdr3_nt: TGTGCCAGCAGCGTAGGATCGGAGGGAGTGGGCATTCAGTACTTC

d_call: NA
v_call: TRBV19
cdr3_length: 14
clone_size: NA
j_call: TRBJ1-5
cdr3_aa: CASSLLGNGQPQHF
cdr3_nt: TGTGCCAGCAGTTTATTGGGAAACGGGCAGCCCCAGCATTTT

d_call: NA
v_call: TRBV19
cdr3_length: 16
clone_size: NA
j_call: TRBJ2-2
cdr3_aa: CASSRGDGTTTGELFF
cdr3_nt: TGTGCCAGTAGTAGAGGGGACGGAACGACCACCGGGGAGCTGTTTTTT

d_call: NA
v_call: TRBV27
cdr3_length: 13
clone_size: once
j_call: TRBJ1-2
cdr3_aa: CASSPYQGYGYTF
cdr3_nt: TGTGCCAGCAGTCCGTACCAGGGATATGGCTACACCTTC

d_call: TRBD1
v_call: TRBV29-1
cdr3_length: 13
clone_size: NA
j_call: TRBJ2-7
cdr3_aa: CSVAQDRGLEQYF
cdr3_nt: TGCAGCGTCGCACAAGACAGGGGGCTCGAGCAGTACTTC

d_call: NA
v_call: TRBV5-1
cdr3_length: 14
clone_size: NA
j_call: TRBJ1-4
cdr3_aa: CASSLEGQDEKLFF
cdr3_nt: TGCGCCAGCAGCTTGGAGGGGCAGGATGAAAAACTGTTTTTT

d_call: TRBD2
v_call: TRBV19
cdr3_length: 20
clone_size: NA
j_call: TRBJ2-6
cdr3_aa: CASGFLAGGRYVSGANVLTF
cdr3_nt: TGTGCCAGTGGGTTTTTAGCGGGGGGGCGGTACGTCTCTGGGGCCAACGTCCTGACTTTC

d_call: NA
v_call: TRBV19
cdr3_length: 13
clone_size: NA
j_call: TRBJ2-5
cdr3_aa: CASRFAGQETQYF
cdr3_nt: TGTGCCAGTAGATTTGCGGGCCAAGAGACCCAGTACTTC

d_call: NA
v_call: TRBV11-2
cdr3_length: 18
clone_size: few
j_call: TRBJ1-6
cdr3_aa: CASSPSIKGGRAYSPLHF
cdr3_nt: TGTGCCAGCAGCCCCTCTATTAAGGGCGGCAGGGCGTATTCACCCCTCCACTTT

d_call: TRBD1
v_call: TRBV2
cdr3_length: 15
clone_size: NA
j_call: TRBJ1-1
cdr3_aa: CASSATGGANTEAFF
cdr3_nt: TGTGCCAGCAGTGCAACAGGGGGCGCAAACACTGAAGCTTTCTTT

d_call: NA
v_call: TRBV25-1
cdr3_length: 13
clone_size: NA
j_call: TRBJ2-7
cdr3_aa: CASSELRGYEQYF
cdr3_nt: TGTGCCAGCAGTGAACTACGTGGCTACGAGCAGTACTTC

d_call: NA
v_call: TRBV7-2
cdr3_length: 14
clone_size: NA
j_call: TRBJ2-5
cdr3_aa: CASSLGREEKTQYF
cdr3_nt: TGTGCCAGCAGCTTAGGCCGTGAGGAAAAGACCCAGTACTTC